One sample yielded the 32 T cell receptor beta chains listed below, sequenced in a study of blood T cell repertoires in COVID-19. Libraries were prepared by immunoSEQ multiplex PCR; TCRdb keeps only in-frame clonotypes and omits some of them. The sample carries about 70,000 clones, around 87% recorded once. The sample taken for sequencing was peripheral blood. Receptors were obtained from a woman younger than 30 with acute or convalescent COVID-19.

The V gene is TRBV3-1 (or the pseudogene TRBV3-2), the J gene TRBJ2-2, with TRBD2 matching over 7 bases. Germline values: CDR1 LGHDT, CDR2 YNNKEL (reference sequence). The CDR3 runs to 18 residues. V lost 4 bases and J lost 5; bases outside the gene matches: 16. CDR3 sequence: CASSRRDRGRALTGELFF. The CDR3 region has the DNA TGTGCCAGCAGCCGTAGAGATCGAGGGAGGGCCTTGACCGGGGAGCTGTTTTTT.

This clone has only one observation. This chain joins TRBV3-1 (or the pseudogene TRBV3-2) and TRBJ1-2; a possible D gene is TRBD1 (6 bases). The CDR3 has 18 amino acids. Germline V gives CDR1 LGHDT, CDR2 YNNKEL (reference sequence). V lost 0 bases and J 8 bases, leaving 25 bases between the germline ends. The CDR3 sequence: CASSQEAGVLSLVSGYTF. For the CDR3, the DNA is TGTGCCAGCAGCCAAGAGGCAGGGGTTCTCTCCCTTGTCTCCGGCTACACCTTC.

The chain uses TRBV4-1 and TRBJ2-3; 7 bases are shared with TRBD2. Germline V gene lookup returns CDR1 MGHRA and CDR2 YSYEKL. V trimming: 1 base; J trimming: 2 bases; junction bases outside the gene matches: 9. The CDR3 contains 17 residues. The CDR3 loop is CASSQGGWGGFTDTQYF. The CDR3 bases are TGCGCCAGCAGCCAAGGAGGTTGGGGGGGGTTCACAGATACGCAGTATTTT.

The chain is built from TRBV18 and TRBJ2-1, with D possibly TRBD1 on 5 matching bases. V was pared by 2 bases and J by 7 bases, with 18 bases between. This CDR3 region has 16 residues. CDR1 and CDR2 (germline): KGHSH, LQKENI. CDR3 coding DNA: TGTGCCAGCTCACCATTGGCTGGGGCCTACATAAATGAGCAGTTCTTC. Protein sequence: CASSPLAGAYINEQFF.

The chain is built from TRBV30 and TRBJ1-2; a possible D gene is TRBD1 (6 bases). The germline gives CDR1 GTSNPN, CDR2 SVGIG (reference sequence). CDR3 length: 13 residues. V lost 3 bases, J lost 8 bases, and 16 bases lay in between. CDR3 loop: CAWRGATRWGYTF. DNA for the CDR3: TGTGCCTGGAGGGGGGCGACGCGGTGGGGCTACACCTTC.

The V call is TRBV30, the J call TRBJ2-7, with D possibly being TRBD1 (7 bases). The CDR3 length is 15 residues. Germline-derived CDR1 and CDR2 are GTSNPN and SVGIG (reference sequence). The V end was cut by 1 base, the J end by 5 bases, with 18 bases between. The CDR3 DNA follows: TGTGCCTGGAGTGAGGGACAGACCCCGGGGGACGAGCAGTACTTC. Translation gives CAWSEGQTPGDEQYF.

The chain links TRBV28 to TRBJ1-5, with D possibly TRBD1 on 5 matching bases. Germline V lookup: CDR1 MDHEN, CDR2 SYDVKM. CDR3 size: 14 residues. V was pared by 3 bases and J by 4 bases, with 10 bases between. The chain's CDR3 is CASSLGQINQPQHF. The CDR3 nucleotides read TGTGCCAGCAGTTTGGGGCAGATAAATCAGCCCCAGCATTTT.

This chain links TRBV27 with TRBJ1-2, with a weak D call TRBD1 (6 bases). The CDR3 contains 13 residues. Germline lookup yields CDR1 MNHEY and CDR2 SMNVEV (reference sequence). V lost 6 bases and J 5 bases, leaving 13 bases between the germline ends. CDR3 DNA: TGTGCCAGCAGACCGACAGGAGAGTATGGCTACACCTTC. Its protein is CASRPTGEYGYTF.

DNA of the CDR3: TGCGCCAGCAGCTTCGGGGGACAGGGGACCTACGAGCAGTACTTC. Protein sequence: CASSFGGQGTYEQYF. The chain links TRBV5-1 to TRBJ2-7, with 10 bases matching TRBD1. J lost 2 bases, V lost 2 bases, and 4 bases had no gene match. The CDR3 runs 15 residues. Germline loops: CDR1 SGHRS, CDR2 YFSETQ.

This chain links TRBV6-1 with TRBJ1-6; D not resolved. CDR3 length: 13 residues. Germline assignment: CDR1 MNHNS and CDR2 SASEGT. Trimming pared 0 bases from V and 7 bases from J, leaving 4 bases between. This CDR3 is CASSEATNSPLHF. The CDR3 region has the DNA TGTGCCAGCAGTGAAGCGACAAATTCACCCCTCCACTTT.

This chain links TRBV7-9 with TRBJ1-1; tentatively, D is TRBD1 (5 bases). Trimming left V 1 base short and J 7 bases short, with 10 bases between. Germline lookup yields CDR1 SEHNR and CDR2 FQNEAQ (reference sequence). The CDR3 has 13 residues. The CDR3 here is CASSLGQFGEAFF. The CDR3, as DNA: TGTGCCAGCAGCTTAGGACAGTTCGGTGAAGCTTTCTTT.

This clone turned up a few times. V usage is TRBV30 and J usage is TRBJ1-1, with a possible D match to TRBD1 (5 bases). Germline CDR1 reads GTSNPN; CDR2 reads SVGIG (reference sequence). This CDR3 has 14 amino acids. V dropped 2 bases and J dropped 1 base, with 11 bases sitting between them. The CDR3 DNA sequence: TGTGCCTGGAGTCGCGGGGGAGGGAACACTGAAGCTTTCTTT. It codes for CAWSRGGGNTEAFF.

The rearrangement links TRBV7-2 to TRBJ1-6, with a tentative D call TRBD1 (6 bases). V dropped 3 bases and J dropped 4 bases, with 13 bases sitting between them. The CDR3 loop spans 16 amino acids. Germline V CDR1 and CDR2: SGHTA, FQGNSA. The CDR3 DNA reads as TGTGCCAGCAGCTTCAGGACAGTGGTTTATAATTCACCCCTCCACTTT. Amino acid sequence: CASSFRTVVYNSPLHF.

The chain is built from TRBV6-1 and TRBJ2-7, with TRBD1 matching 8 bases. Per germline, CDR1 MNHNS and CDR2 SASEGT. The ends lost 2 bases at V and 2 bases at J; junction bases unmatched: 5. The CDR3 length is 15 residues. The CDR3 region is CASSEWGTGTYEQYF. DNA for the CDR3: TGTGCCAGCAGTGAATGGGGGACAGGAACCTACGAGCAGTACTTC.

The chain has TRBV7-9 and TRBJ1-3; D call uncertain. Germline V gives CDR1 SEHNR, CDR2 FQNEAQ (reference sequence). Trimming took off 5 bases at V and 0 bases at J, with 11 bases between the two ends. The CDR3 runs 15 residues. CDR3 sequence: CASSLLPSSGNTIYF. As DNA, the CDR3 is TGTGCCAGCAGCCTCCTTCCGAGCTCTGGAAACACCATATATTTT.

The CDR3 nucleotides are TGTGCCAGCAGCTTAGTGACAGGAGAGAACACTGAAGCTTTCTTT. Protein: CASSLVTGENTEAFF. The gene calls are TRBV7-2 and TRBJ1-1; tentative D call: TRBD1 (6 bases). The CDR3 has 15 residues. The V end lost 1 base, the J end lost 1 base, and 10 bases lay between the germline ends. The V gene's germline CDR1 is SGHTA and CDR2 FQGNSA.

The chain joins TRBV5-4 to TRBJ1-1; D gene unclear. This CDR3 contains 14 residues. V lost 0 bases and J lost 2, with 8 bases in between. Germline loops: CDR1 SGHNT, CDR2 YYREEE (reference sequence). The CDR3 protein is CASSLGAGNTEAFF. DNA of the CDR3: TGTGCCAGCAGCTTGGGTGCGGGAAACACTGAAGCTTTCTTT. The full variable domain, its missing parts supplied by reference TRBV5-4 and TRBJ1-1, is ETGVTQSPTHLIKTRGQQVTLRCSSQSGHNTVSWYQQALGQGPQFIFQYYREEENGRGNFPPRFSGLQFPNYSSELNVNALELDDSALYLCASSLGAGNTEAFFGQGTRLTVV.

The gene calls are TRBV6-5 and TRBJ1-2, with 10 bases identical to TRBD1. Germline V gene lookup returns CDR1 MNHEY and CDR2 SVGAGI. V was clipped by 0 bases and J by 5 bases; unmatched bases: 6. CDR3 length: 16 residues. The CDR3 region has the DNA TGTGCCAGCAGTTACTCTATGACAGGGGGCATTTATGGCTACACCTTC. It yields the protein CASSYSMTGGIYGYTF.

The rearrangement joins TRBV6-4 to TRBJ2-1, with a possible D match to TRBD1 (6 bases). The CDR3 extends over 11 amino acids. Germline V gene lookup returns CDR1 MRHNA and CDR2 SNTAGT. Deletions cut 3 bases from V and 9 bases from J, with 6 bases between. CDR3 region: CASSEGGEQFF. CDR3 DNA sequence: TGTGCCAGCAGTGAAGGGGGTGAGCAGTTCTTC.

The chain uses TRBV25-1 and TRBJ1-3, with D tentatively TRBD1 (6 bases). The germline V and J ends were trimmed by 1 base and 0 bases, with 13 bases remaining between them. CDR1 is MGHDK and CDR2 is SYGVNS in the germline V gene. This CDR3 has 17 amino acids. For the CDR3, the DNA is TGTGCCAGCAGTGAATCTCAGGGGTTAGCCTCTGGAAACACCATATATTTT. The encoded protein is CASSESQGLASGNTIYF.

The chain links TRBV7-2 to TRBJ2-2; TRBD2 matches at 8 bases. This CDR3 is built from 16 residues. The germline CDR1 and CDR2 sequences are SGHTA and FQGNSA. The trim removed 5 bases at V and 1 base at J, leaving 6 bases unmatched. CDR3 in amino acids: CASSTQRGRNTGELFF. The CDR3, as DNA: TGTGCCAGCAGCACTCAGCGGGGGAGGAACACCGGGGAGCTGTTTTTT.

The rearrangement joins TRBV6-5 to TRBJ1-1, with TRBD1 matching 7 bases. This CDR3 is built from 15 residues. V lost 10 bases, J lost 0 bases, and 11 bases stayed unmatched. CDR1 is MNHEY, CDR2 SVGAGI, per germline. The CDR3 bases are TGTGCCATCTCTACAGGGGCCCAATTGAACACTGAAGCTTTCTTT. It specifies CAISTGAQLNTEAFF.

V gene TRBV19 combines with J gene TRBJ1-5, with TRBD1 matching 7 bases. V dropped 7 bases and J dropped 6; count of bases not matched to a gene: 6. CDR1 is LNHDA and CDR2 is SQIVND in the germline V gene (reference sequence). This CDR3 region has 13 residues. CDR3 region: CASTPDRSQPQHF. The CDR3 region has the DNA TGTGCCAGTACCCCGGACAGGTCTCAGCCCCAGCATTTT.

The J gene is TRBJ1-1, the V gene TRBV6-5; 9 nucleotides align to TRBD1. V shed 3 bases and J 8 bases; nucleotides not matched to a gene: 10. The CDR3 extends over 15 amino acids. CDR1 is MNHEY, CDR2 SVGAGI, per germline. DNA of the CDR3: TGTGCCAGCAGTTATTTCGGGACAGGGAGGCGGGAAGCTTTCTTT. Its protein is CASSYFGTGRREAFF.

The V gene is TRBV5-1, the J gene TRBJ2-2; perhaps TRBD2 as D (5 bases). V shed 0 bases and J shed 3 bases, with 12 bases lying between them. This CDR3 spans 16 amino acids. Germline CDR1 reads SGHRS; CDR2 reads YFSETQ. CDR3 nucleotide sequence: TGCGCCAGCAGCTTGGATAGCGATGTGGACACCGGGGAGCTGTTTTTT. This translates into CASSLDSDVDTGELFF.

The rearrangement links TRBV3-1 (or the pseudogene TRBV3-2) to TRBJ2-5; D is ambiguous. CDR3 length: 12 amino acids. V lost 8 bases, J lost 5 bases, and 12 bases lay in between. Germline CDR1 is LGHDT and CDR2 is YNNKEL (reference sequence). CDR3 sequence (DNA): TGTGCCAGCGTTGGGTTGCGGGAGACCCAGTACTTC. This gives the protein CASVGLRETQYF.

The chain carries TRBV3-1 (or the pseudogene TRBV3-2) and TRBJ2-2, with D perhaps TRBD1 (6 bases). The CDR3 length is 19 residues. Trimming removed 2 bases from V and 1 base from J, with 20 bases in between. The germline gives CDR1 LGHDT, CDR2 YNNKEL (reference sequence). CDR3 sequence (DNA): TGTGCCAGCAGCCAACATTGGACAGAAGCATGGGGGAACACCGGGGAGCTGTTTTTT. Its protein is CASSQHWTEAWGNTGELFF.

The chain links TRBV6-5 to TRBJ2-5, with 9 bases matching TRBD1. Trimming took 2 bases from V and 2 from J; bases not matched to a gene: 3. CDR1 is MNHEY, CDR2 SVGAGI, per germline. This CDR3 has 15 residues. CDR3 bases: TGTGCCAGCAGTTACCAAGGACAGGGGCAAGAGACCCAGTACTTC. Translation gives CASSYQGQGQETQYF.

The rearrangement uses TRBV11-2 and TRBJ1-1; D possibly corresponds to TRBD1 (5 bases). Germline CDR1 SGHAT, CDR2 FQNNGV. The CDR3 runs to 14 residues. V was clipped by 5 bases and J by 4 bases, with 14 bases between them. The CDR3 reads CASSPQQGGTEAFF. As DNA, the CDR3 is TGTGCCAGCAGCCCGCAGCAGGGTGGCACTGAAGCTTTCTTT.

V is TRBV4-1 and J is TRBJ1-6; possible D gene TRBD1, 6 bases. CDR1 and CDR2 from the germline V gene are MGHRA and YSYEKL. The germline V and J ends were trimmed by 0 bases and 7 bases, with 19 bases remaining between them. The length of the CDR3 is 18 residues. For the CDR3, the DNA is TGCGCCAGCAGCCAAGATTGGGGGGGGGCCGGGGCCAATTCACCCCTCCACTTT. Translating gives CASSQDWGGAGANSPLHF.

The CDR3 region is CASRSDYPGNSEQFF. In nucleotides, the CDR3 is TGTGCCAGCAGATCCGACTACCCTGGCAATAGTGAGCAGTTCTTC. The chain is built from TRBV6-5 and TRBJ2-1; TRBD2 is a possible D gene (5 bases). This CDR3 has 15 amino acids. Germline V CDR1 and CDR2: MNHEY, SVGAGI. V lost 6 bases, J lost 9 bases, and 21 bases lay in between.

In its sample, this clone was seen a few times. This chain joins TRBV19 and TRBJ1-5; D perhaps matches TRBD1 (5 bases). The CDR3 has 16 amino acids. Looked up from germline, CDR1 is LNHDA and CDR2 is SQIVND (reference sequence). V was shortened by 3 bases and J by 5 bases, with 17 bases between the two germline ends. The CDR3, as DNA: TGTGCCAGTAGTATCCCCAGCGGGGGAAGTGATCAGCCCCAGCATTTT. Translation: CASSIPSGGSDQPQHF.